Listed below are T cell receptor beta chains from one sample, sequenced in a study of blood T cell repertoires in COVID-19. Method: immunoSEQ multiplex PCR; TCRdb's copy keeps in-frame clones and lacks some. The repertoire holds about 300,000 clones, around 82% seen once, with roughly a tenth in the top ten. Specimen: peripheral blood. The receptors were sampled from a woman aged 50 to 60 who had recovered from COVID-19. Both conserved end residues are part of each CDR3. The D gene is left open where the match is weak. The listing skips clone size in some rows; elsewhere it reads once, few, many or a size class.

J: TRBJ2-7
D: -
length: 12
size: -
V: TRBV6-2/TRBV6-3
DNA: TGTGCCAGCAGTTCCCCCTCTGTCGAGCAGTACTTC
CDR3: CASSSPSVEQYF

J: TRBJ1-4
D: TRBD1
length: 14
size: few
V: TRBV4-2
DNA: TGTGCCAGCAGCCAGGGACAGCTTAATGAAAAACTGTTTTTT
CDR3: CASSQGQLNEKLFF

J: TRBJ1-5
D: -
length: 16
size: -
V: TRBV24-1
DNA: TGTGCCACCAGTGATTCCGGAACAGGGAGCGGTCAGCCCCAGCATTTT
CDR3: CATSDSGTGSGQPQHF

J: TRBJ2-7
D: -
length: 16
size: -
V: TRBV18
DNA: TGTGCCAGCTCACCTTTGAGTACAGAAGGTCGGGGCGAGCAGTACTTC
CDR3: CASSPLSTEGRGEQYF

J: TRBJ2-1
D: TRBD1
length: 15
size: -
V: TRBV9
DNA: TGTGCCAGCAGCTTGGGACAGGGGGCTTATAATGAGCAGTTCTTC
CDR3: CASSLGQGAYNEQFF

J: TRBJ1-4
D: -
length: 15
size: -
V: TRBV2
DNA: TGTGCCAGCAGTGACGCAGGGGCGACGAATGAAAAACTGTTTTTT
CDR3: CASSDAGATNEKLFF

J: TRBJ2-3
D: -
length: 13
size: -
V: TRBV30
DNA: TGTGCCTGGAGTTCTGGAGTTTCAGATACGCAGTATTTT
CDR3: CAWSSGVSDTQYF

J: TRBJ2-5
D: -
length: 12
size: -
V: TRBV24-1
DNA: TGTGCCACCAGTGATCTGTTAGAGACCCAGTACTTC
CDR3: CATSDLLETQYF

J: TRBJ1-4
D: -
length: 15
size: -
V: TRBV13
DNA: TGTGCCAGCAGCTTCGGGAACAGGGCGAATGAAAAACTGTTTTTT
CDR3: CASSFGNRANEKLFF

J: TRBJ1-1
D: TRBD1
length: 14
size: -
V: TRBV19
DNA: TGTGCCAGTAGTGCTGGGACAGGGAGGACTGAAGCTTTCTTT
CDR3: CASSAGTGRTEAFF

J: TRBJ1-4
D: -
length: 16
size: -
V: TRBV19
DNA: TGTGCCAGTAGTATTGGCCCCTTTACAACTAATGAAAAACTGTTTTTT
CDR3: CASSIGPFTTNEKLFF

J: TRBJ2-2
D: TRBD2
length: 16
size: -
V: TRBV11-3
DNA: TGTGCCAGCAGCTTAGATCGGGCGGGGGGATCCGGGGAGCTGTTTTTT
CDR3: CASSLDRAGGSGELFF

J: TRBJ2-4
D: -
length: 15
size: -
V: TRBV4-2
DNA: TGTGCCAGCAGCCAAGCTTGGGGCGGCAAAAACATTCAGTACTTC
CDR3: CASSQAWGGKNIQYF

J: TRBJ2-1
D: TRBD1
length: 12
size: few
V: TRBV11-2
DNA: TGTGCCAGCAGCCCACAGGGGGATGAGCAGTTCTTC
CDR3: CASSPQGDEQFF

J: TRBJ1-6
D: -
length: 16
size: -
V: TRBV9
DNA: TGTGCCAGCAGCGTAGGGGCCAGGGGAACGGGTTCACCCCTCCACTTT
CDR3: CASSVGARGTGSPLHF

J: TRBJ2-2
D: -
length: 15
size: -
V: TRBV5-1
DNA: TGCGCCAGCAATGATCGACAGGATAACACCGGGGAGCTGTTTTTT
CDR3: CASNDRQDNTGELFF

J: TRBJ1-1
D: -
length: 14
size: -
V: TRBV5-5
DNA: TGTGCCAGCAGCTTAAGGGAGGGTAACACTGAAGCTTTCTTT
CDR3: CASSLREGNTEAFF

J: TRBJ1-5
D: -
length: 13
size: once
V: TRBV27
DNA: TGTGCCAGCAGTAGACAGGTAGGGCAGCCCCAGCATTTT
CDR3: CASSRQVGQPQHF

J: TRBJ1-2
D: -
length: 16
size: -
V: TRBV6-2/TRBV6-3
DNA: TGTGCCAGCAGCCCTCTTCGGACAGCCTCGGGCTATGGCTACACCTTC
CDR3: CASSPLRTASGYGYTF

J: TRBJ2-2
D: TRBD1
length: 15
size: -
V: TRBV10-1
DNA: TGCGCCAGCGTCCCAGGACAGGGGAACACCGGGGAGCTGTTTTTT
CDR3: CASVPGQGNTGELFF

J: TRBJ2-5
D: TRBD2
length: 16
size: -
V: TRBV5-1
DNA: TGCGCCAGCAGCAGCGGGCAAGCGGGGGGGCGAGAGACCCAGTACTTC
CDR3: CASSSGQAGGRETQYF

J: TRBJ1-1
D: -
length: 14
size: once
V: TRBV28
DNA: TGTGCCAGCAGTTTGCAGGTGCTGGACACTGAAGCTTTCTTT
CDR3: CASSLQVLDTEAFF

J: TRBJ2-1
D: TRBD1
length: 18
size: -
V: TRBV28
DNA: TGTGCCAGCAGTAGGGACAGCCCGTCTGGCCTTCAACACAATGAGCAGTTCTTC
CDR3: CASSRDSPSGLQHNEQFF

J: TRBJ2-7
D: -
length: 14
size: -
V: TRBV6-5
DNA: TGTGCCAGCACCCTGGACTGGTCCGAGGACGAGCAGTACTTC
CDR3: CASTLDWSEDEQYF

J: TRBJ2-5
D: -
length: 13
size: -
V: TRBV11-3
DNA: TGTGCCAGCAGCCCCGGTCGACAAGAGACCCAGTACTTC
CDR3: CASSPGRQETQYF

J: TRBJ2-6
D: -
length: 15
size: -
V: TRBV7-2
DNA: TGTGCCAGCAGTTCCAGGGCCACTGGGGCCAACGTCCTGACTTTC
CDR3: CASSSRATGANVLTF

J: TRBJ2-1
D: TRBD2
length: 15
size: -
V: TRBV7-2
DNA: TGTGCCAGCAGCCCCGAGGGAGGGTCCTACAATGAGCAGTTCTTC
CDR3: CASSPEGGSYNEQFF

J: TRBJ2-1
D: TRBD2
length: 13
size: few
V: TRBV12-3/TRBV12-4
DNA: TGTGCCAGCAGTGAAGGACTAGCTAGTGAGCAGTTCTTC
CDR3: CASSEGLASEQFF

J: TRBJ1-5
D: TRBD1
length: 15
size: -
V: TRBV19
DNA: TGTGCCAGTAGTATTCAAGGACAGGCGAATCAGCCCCAGCATTTT
CDR3: CASSIQGQANQPQHF

J: TRBJ2-1
D: TRBD2
length: 15
size: -
V: TRBV6-5
DNA: TGTGCCAGCAGTCAACTAGCGGGAGGGTTAAATGAGCAGTTCTTC
CDR3: CASSQLAGGLNEQFF

J: TRBJ2-3
D: -
length: 17
size: -
V: TRBV7-6
DNA: TGTGCCAGCAGCGCTCAACACCCGGGACTGAACACAGATACGCAGTATTTT
CDR3: CASSAQHPGLNTDTQYF

J: TRBJ2-7
D: TRBD2
length: 19
size: -
V: TRBV28
DNA: TGTGCCAGCAGTTTATATAACCTAGCGGGGGCAGGGTACTCCTACGAGCAGTACTTC
CDR3: CASSLYNLAGAGYSYEQYF

J: TRBJ1-1
D: TRBD1
length: 14
size: -
V: TRBV7-2
DNA: TGTGCCAGCAGCTTACGGGACAGTTCCACTGAAGCTTTCTTT
CDR3: CASSLRDSSTEAFF

J: TRBJ1-3
D: TRBD1
length: 15
size: -
V: TRBV2
DNA: TGTGCCAGCAGTGAAGTGGGACAGGGGACCGGCACCATATATTTT
CDR3: CASSEVGQGTGTIYF

J: TRBJ1-5
D: TRBD1
length: 18
size: -
V: TRBV6-6
DNA: TGTGCCAGCAGTCCCACGGGACAGGGTTTTTTTCCGGATCAGCCCCAGCATTTT
CDR3: CASSPTGQGFFPDQPQHF

J: TRBJ2-2
D: TRBD1
length: 15
size: -
V: TRBV5-1
DNA: TGCGCCAGCAGCTTGTCACAGGGGGCCACCGGGGAGCTGTTTTTT
CDR3: CASSLSQGATGELFF

J: TRBJ2-3
D: TRBD1
length: 16
size: -
V: TRBV4-3
DNA: TGCGCCAGCAGCCAAGACCAGGGGGCCGGGGCAGATACGCAGTATTTT
CDR3: CASSQDQGAGADTQYF

J: TRBJ2-7
D: -
length: 15
size: -
V: TRBV11-2
DNA: TGTGCCAGCAGCCCTCCATGGCGGGGATCCTACGAGCAGTACTTC
CDR3: CASSPPWRGSYEQYF

J: TRBJ2-2
D: TRBD2
length: 16
size: -
V: TRBV5-4
DNA: TGTGCCAGCAGCGGACTAGCGGGCCTGAACACCGGGGAGCTGTTTTTT
CDR3: CASSGLAGLNTGELFF

J: TRBJ1-3
D: -
length: 14
size: once
V: TRBV18
DNA: TGTGCCAGCTCACCCGCCGAACGGACAGACGCCATATATTTT
CDR3: CASSPAERTDAIYF

J: TRBJ2-3
D: TRBD1
length: 17
size: -
V: TRBV27
DNA: TGTGCCAGCAGTCGAAACCCGGGACAGATAAGCACAGATACGCAGTATTTT
CDR3: CASSRNPGQISTDTQYF

J: TRBJ1-1
D: -
length: 15
size: -
V: TRBV7-2
DNA: TGTGCCAGCAGCTTAGGTGGAAGACAAGGTCGTGAAGCTTTCTTT
CDR3: CASSLGGRQGREAFF

J: TRBJ1-2
D: -
length: 13
size: few
V: TRBV12-3/TRBV12-4
DNA: TGTGCCAGCAGCAAGGGAGGAAGGTATGGCTACACCTTC
CDR3: CASSKGGRYGYTF